This TCR beta chain is from a study of T-cell memory formation after mild COVID-19. TCRdb redid the calling of the 5' RACE reads with MiXCR, one entry per CDR3 protein. This repertoire shows about 250,000 distinct CDR3 sequences, approximately 15% found once; its top ten account for around 2.2%. The V end lost 4 bases, the J end lost 4 bases, and 13 bases lay between the germline ends. Germline V gene sequence: CDR1 SGHTA, CDR2 FQGTGA. The CDR3 length is 15 residues. The specimen was PBMCs or a T cell subset sorted from them (not recorded which). This clonotype originated in an adult woman who had mild COVID-19 (a few samples of this study predate the infection). Cell type and time point are not known. This sequence joins TRBV7-3 and TRBJ2-2; possible D gene TRBD1, 6 bases. The CDR3 spells CASSYGQLGTGELFF. In nucleotides, the CDR3 is TGTGCCAGCAGCTATGGACAGCTTGGCACCGGGGAGCTGTTTTTT.